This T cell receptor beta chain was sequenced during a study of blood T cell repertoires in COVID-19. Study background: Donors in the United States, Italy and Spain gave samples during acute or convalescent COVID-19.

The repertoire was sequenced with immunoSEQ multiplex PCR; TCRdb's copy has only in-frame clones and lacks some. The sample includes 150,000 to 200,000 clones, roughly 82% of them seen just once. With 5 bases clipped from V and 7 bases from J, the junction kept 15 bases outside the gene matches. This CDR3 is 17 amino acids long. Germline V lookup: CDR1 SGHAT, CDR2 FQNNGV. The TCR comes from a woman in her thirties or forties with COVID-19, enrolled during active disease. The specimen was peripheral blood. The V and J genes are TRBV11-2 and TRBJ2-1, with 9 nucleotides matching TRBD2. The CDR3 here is CASSLLVASGAVNEQFF. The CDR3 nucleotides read TGTGCCAGCAGCCTATTAGTGGCTAGCGGGGCTGTGAATGAGCAGTTCTTC.